The clone carrying this T cell receptor beta chain occurred once. The antigen is unknown. Unique molecular identifiers tagged the TCR beta cDNA libraries. TCRdb recomputed calls from the PCR reads with MiXCR, one row per CDR3 protein. The sample has hundreds of thousands of distinct CDR3 sequences, about 50% seen once. The record originates from a study of post-analysis software for immune sequencing data. Study background: Recorded disease courses covered relapsing-remitting, secondary progressive and progressive-relapsing multiple sclerosis. Some patients had no subtype annotation.

Study results and limitations: Strong co-clustering by F measure was seen for same-batch samples. Versus controls, multiple sclerosis patients showed significantly lower diversity (normalized Chao1).

This TCR came from a girl under 18 with multiple sclerosis. Sequences were obtained from blood.

In DNA, the CDR3 is TGCAGTGCTAGAGATCGGGAGACAAGGGCCCTGTATTTT. Its protein is CSARDRETRALYF. The chain joins TRBV20-1 to TRBJ2-3; D may be TRBD2 (6 bases). This CDR3 has 13 residues. Germline CDR1 DFQATT, CDR2 SNEGSKA (reference sequence). The V gene lost 0 bases and the J gene lost 14 bases, with 18 bases spanning the gap.